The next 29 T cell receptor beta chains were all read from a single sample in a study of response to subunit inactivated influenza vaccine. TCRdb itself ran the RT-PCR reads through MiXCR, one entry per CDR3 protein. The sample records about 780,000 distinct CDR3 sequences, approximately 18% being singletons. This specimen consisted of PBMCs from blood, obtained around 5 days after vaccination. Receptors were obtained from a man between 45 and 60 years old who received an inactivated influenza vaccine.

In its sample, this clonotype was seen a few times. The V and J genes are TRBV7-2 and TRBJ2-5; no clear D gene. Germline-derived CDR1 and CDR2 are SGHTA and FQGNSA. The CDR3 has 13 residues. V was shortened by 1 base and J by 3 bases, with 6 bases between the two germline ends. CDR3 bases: TGTGCCAGCAGCTTAGTGCAGAAAGAGACCCAGTACTTC. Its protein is CASSLVQKETQYF.

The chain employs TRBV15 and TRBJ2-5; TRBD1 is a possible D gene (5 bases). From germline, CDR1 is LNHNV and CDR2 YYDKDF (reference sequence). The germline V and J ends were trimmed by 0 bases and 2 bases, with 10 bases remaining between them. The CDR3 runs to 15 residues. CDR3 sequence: CATSRDYKGQETQYF. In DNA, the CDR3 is TGTGCCACCAGCAGAGATTACAAGGGGCAAGAGACCCAGTACTTC.

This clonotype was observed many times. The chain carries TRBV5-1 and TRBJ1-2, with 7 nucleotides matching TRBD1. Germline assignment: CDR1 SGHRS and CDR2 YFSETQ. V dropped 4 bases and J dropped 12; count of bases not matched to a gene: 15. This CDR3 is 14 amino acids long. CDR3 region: CASSHSRDSGRHTF. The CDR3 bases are TGCGCCAGCAGCCATTCCCGGGACAGCGGACGCCACACCTTC.

CDR3 in amino acids: CATWGDLFTGELFF. In DNA, the CDR3 is TGTGCCACCTGGGGGGATCTATTCACCGGGGAGCTGTTTTTT. This sequence joins TRBV6-1 and TRBJ2-2; tentatively, D is TRBD2 (6 bases). V dropped 10 bases and J dropped 4 bases, with 16 bases sitting between them. Germline V lookup: CDR1 MNHNS, CDR2 SASEGT. The CDR3 is 14 amino acids.

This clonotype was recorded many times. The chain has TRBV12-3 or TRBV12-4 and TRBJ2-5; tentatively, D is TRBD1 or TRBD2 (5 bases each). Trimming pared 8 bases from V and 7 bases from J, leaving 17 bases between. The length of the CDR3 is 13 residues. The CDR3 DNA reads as TGTGCCAGCTCTCGTGGGGACCGGGGGACCCAGTACTTC. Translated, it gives CASSRGDRGTQYF.

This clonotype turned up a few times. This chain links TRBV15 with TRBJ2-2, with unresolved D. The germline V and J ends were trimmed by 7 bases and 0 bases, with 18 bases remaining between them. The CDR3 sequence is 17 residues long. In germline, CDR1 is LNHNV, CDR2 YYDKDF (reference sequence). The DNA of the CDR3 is TGTGCCACCACATCTCCAATTATCGGATCGAACACCGGGGAGCTGTTTTTT. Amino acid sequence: CATTSPIIGSNTGELFF. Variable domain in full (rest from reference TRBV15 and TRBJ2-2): DAMVIQNPRYQVTQFGKPVTLSCSQTLNHNVMYWYQQKSSQAPKLLFHYYDKDFNNEADTPDNFQSRRPNTSFCFLDIRSPGLGDTAMYLCATTSPIIGSNTGELFFGEGSRLTVL.

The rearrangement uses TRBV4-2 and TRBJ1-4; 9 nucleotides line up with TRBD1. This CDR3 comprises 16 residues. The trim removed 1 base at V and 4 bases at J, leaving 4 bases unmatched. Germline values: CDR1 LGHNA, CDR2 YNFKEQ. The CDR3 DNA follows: TGTGCCAGCAGCCAAGGGGACAGGGCTTTTAATGAAAAACTGTTTTTT. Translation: CASSQGDRAFNEKLFF.

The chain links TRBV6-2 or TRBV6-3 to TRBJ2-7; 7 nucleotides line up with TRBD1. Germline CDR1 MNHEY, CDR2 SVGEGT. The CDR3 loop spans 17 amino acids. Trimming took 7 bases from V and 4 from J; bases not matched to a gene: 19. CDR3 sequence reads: CASTGLQPGQLLYEQYF. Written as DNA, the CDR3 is TGTGCCAGCACCGGGCTTCAACCGGGACAGCTCTTATACGAGCAGTACTTC.

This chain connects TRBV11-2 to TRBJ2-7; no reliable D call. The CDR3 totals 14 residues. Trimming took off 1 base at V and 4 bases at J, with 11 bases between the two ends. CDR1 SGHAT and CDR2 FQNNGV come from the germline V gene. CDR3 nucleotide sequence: TGTGCCAGCAGCTTAGGGTCAGCCCCATACGAGCAGTACTTC. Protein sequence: CASSLGSAPYEQYF.

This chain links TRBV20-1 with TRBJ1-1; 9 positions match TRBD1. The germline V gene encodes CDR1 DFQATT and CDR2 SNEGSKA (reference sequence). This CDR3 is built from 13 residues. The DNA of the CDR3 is TGCAAATCAGGACAGGGGCGGAACACTGAAGCTTTCTTT. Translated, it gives CKSGQGRNTEAFF.

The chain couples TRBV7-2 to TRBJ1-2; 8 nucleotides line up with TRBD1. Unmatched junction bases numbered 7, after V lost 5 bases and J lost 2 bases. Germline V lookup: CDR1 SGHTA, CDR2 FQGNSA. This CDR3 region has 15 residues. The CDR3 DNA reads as TGTGCCAGCAGCACCTATCGGACAGGGAACTATGGCTACACCTTC. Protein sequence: CASSTYRTGNYGYTF. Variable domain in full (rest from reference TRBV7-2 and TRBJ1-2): GAGVSQSPSNKVTEKGKDVELRCDPISGHTALYWYRQSLGQGLEFLIYFQGNSAPDKSGLPSDRFSAERTGGSVSTLTIQRTQQEDSAVYLCASSTYRTGNYGYTFGSGTRLTVV.

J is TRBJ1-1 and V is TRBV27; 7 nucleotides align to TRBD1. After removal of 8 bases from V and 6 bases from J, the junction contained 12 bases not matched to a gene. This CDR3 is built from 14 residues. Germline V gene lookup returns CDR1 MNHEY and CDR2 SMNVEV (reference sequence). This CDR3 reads CASAGTVFSAEAFF. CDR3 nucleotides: TGTGCCAGCGCCGGGACAGTTTTTAGCGCTGAAGCTTTCTTT.

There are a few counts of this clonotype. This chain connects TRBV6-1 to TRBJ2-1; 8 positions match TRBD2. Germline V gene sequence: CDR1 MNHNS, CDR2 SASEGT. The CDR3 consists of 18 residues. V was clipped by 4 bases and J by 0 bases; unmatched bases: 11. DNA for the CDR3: TGTGCCAGCAGTGGGCCGAATAGCGGGGTGAGCTCCTACAATGAGCAGTTCTTC. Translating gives CASSGPNSGVSSYNEQFF.

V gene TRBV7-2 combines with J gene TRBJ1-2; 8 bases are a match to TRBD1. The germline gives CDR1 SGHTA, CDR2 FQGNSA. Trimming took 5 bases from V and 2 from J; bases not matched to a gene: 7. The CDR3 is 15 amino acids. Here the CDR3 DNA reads TGTGCCAGCAGCCCTGCAGGGGGCGAAAACTATGGCTACACCTTC. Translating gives CASSPAGGENYGYTF.

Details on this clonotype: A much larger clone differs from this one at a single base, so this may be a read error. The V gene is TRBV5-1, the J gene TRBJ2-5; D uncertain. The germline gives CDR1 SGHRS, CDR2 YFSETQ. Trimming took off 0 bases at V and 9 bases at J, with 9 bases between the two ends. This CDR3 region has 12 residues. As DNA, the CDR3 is TGCGCCAGCAGCTTGGTTCCGGAGTCCCAGTACTTC. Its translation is CASSLVPESQYF.

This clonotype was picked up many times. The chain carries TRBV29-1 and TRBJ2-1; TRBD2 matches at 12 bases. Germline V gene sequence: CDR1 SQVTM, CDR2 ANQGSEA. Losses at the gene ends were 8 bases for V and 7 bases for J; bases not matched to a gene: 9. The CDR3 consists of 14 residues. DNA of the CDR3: TGCAGCACTACGATTGGGACTAGCGGGAATGAGCAGTTCTTC. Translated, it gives CSTTIGTSGNEQFF.

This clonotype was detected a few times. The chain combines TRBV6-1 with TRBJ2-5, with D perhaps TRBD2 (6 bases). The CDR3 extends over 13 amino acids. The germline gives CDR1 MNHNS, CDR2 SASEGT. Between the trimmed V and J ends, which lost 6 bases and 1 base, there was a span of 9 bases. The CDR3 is CASREGFQETQYF. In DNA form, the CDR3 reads TGTGCCAGCAGGGAGGGATTCCAAGAGACCCAGTACTTC.

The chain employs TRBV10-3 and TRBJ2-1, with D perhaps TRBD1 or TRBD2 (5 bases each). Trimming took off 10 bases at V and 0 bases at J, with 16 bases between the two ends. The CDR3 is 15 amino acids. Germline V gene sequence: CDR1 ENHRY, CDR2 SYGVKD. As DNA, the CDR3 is TGTGCCACCCGGGGCCGGGACGGCTCCTACAATGAGCAGTTCTTC. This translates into CATRGRDGSYNEQFF.

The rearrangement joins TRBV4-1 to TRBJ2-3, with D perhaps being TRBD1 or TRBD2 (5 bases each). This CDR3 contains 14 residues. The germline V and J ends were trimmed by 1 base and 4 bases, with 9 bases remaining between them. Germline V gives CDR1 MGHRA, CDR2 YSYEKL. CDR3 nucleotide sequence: TGCGCCAGCAGCCAAGGGGGACCCGCAGATACGCAGTATTTT. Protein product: CASSQGGPADTQYF.

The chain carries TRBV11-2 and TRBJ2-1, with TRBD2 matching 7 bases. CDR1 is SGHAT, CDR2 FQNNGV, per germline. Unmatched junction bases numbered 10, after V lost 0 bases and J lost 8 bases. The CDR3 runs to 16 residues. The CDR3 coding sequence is TGTGCCAGCAGCTTAGATCGGGGACTATTATGGGATGAGCAGTTCTTC. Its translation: CASSLDRGLLWDEQFF.

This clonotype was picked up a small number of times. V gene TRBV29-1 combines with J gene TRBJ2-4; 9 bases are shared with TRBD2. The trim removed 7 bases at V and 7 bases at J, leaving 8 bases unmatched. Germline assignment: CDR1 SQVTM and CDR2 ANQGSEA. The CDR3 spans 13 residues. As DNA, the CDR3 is TGCAGCGCCGCCCCCGCGGGAGGGAACATTCAGTACTTC. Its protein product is CSAAPAGGNIQYF.

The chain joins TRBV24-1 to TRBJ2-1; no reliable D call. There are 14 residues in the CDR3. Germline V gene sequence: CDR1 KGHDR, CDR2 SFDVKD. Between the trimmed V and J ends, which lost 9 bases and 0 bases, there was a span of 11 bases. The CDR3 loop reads CATAAPSSYNEQFF. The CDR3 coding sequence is TGTGCCACCGCGGCCCCGAGCTCCTACAATGAGCAGTTCTTC.

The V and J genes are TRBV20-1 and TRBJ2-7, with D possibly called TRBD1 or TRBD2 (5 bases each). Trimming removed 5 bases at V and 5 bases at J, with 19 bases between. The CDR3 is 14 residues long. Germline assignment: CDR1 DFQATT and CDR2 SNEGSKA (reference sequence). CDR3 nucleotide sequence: TGCAGTGCTGAGGGGAGCAGCCTGGCCGACGAGCAGTACTTC. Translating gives CSAEGSSLADEQYF.

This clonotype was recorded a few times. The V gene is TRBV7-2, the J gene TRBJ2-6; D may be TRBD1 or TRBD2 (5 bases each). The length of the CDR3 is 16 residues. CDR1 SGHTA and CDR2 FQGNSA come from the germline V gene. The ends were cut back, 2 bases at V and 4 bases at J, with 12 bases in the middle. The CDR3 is CASSLYLGVGANVLTF. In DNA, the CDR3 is TGTGCCAGCAGCTTATATTTGGGGGTAGGGGCCAACGTCCTGACTTTC. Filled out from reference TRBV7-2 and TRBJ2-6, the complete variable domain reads GAGVSQSPSNKVTEKGKDVELRCDPISGHTALYWYRQSLGQGLEFLIYFQGNSAPDKSGLPSDRFSAERTGGSVSTLTIQRTQQEDSAVYLCASSLYLGVGANVLTFGAGSRLTVL.

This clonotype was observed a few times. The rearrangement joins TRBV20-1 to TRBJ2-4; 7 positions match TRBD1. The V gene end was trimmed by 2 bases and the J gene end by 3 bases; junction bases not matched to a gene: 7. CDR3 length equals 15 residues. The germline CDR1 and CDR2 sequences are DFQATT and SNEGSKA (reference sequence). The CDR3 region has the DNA TGCAGTGCTAGACGAGGGGGCGGTGGCAAAAACATTCAGTACTTC. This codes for CSARRGGGGKNIQYF.

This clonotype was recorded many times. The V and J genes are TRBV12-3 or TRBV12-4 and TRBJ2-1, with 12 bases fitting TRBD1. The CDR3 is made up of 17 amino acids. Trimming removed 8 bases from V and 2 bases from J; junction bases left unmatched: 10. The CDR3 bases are TGTGCCAGCTCGCCCGGGACAGGGGGCGTCCCCTACAATGAGCAGTTCTTC. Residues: CASSPGTGGVPYNEQFF.

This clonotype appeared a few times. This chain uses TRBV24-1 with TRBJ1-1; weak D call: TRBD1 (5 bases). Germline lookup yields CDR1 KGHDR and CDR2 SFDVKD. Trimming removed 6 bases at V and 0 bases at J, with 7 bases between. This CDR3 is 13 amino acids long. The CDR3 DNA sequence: TGTGCCACCAGTACGGGGCTGAACACTGAAGCTTTCTTT. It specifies CATSTGLNTEAFF.

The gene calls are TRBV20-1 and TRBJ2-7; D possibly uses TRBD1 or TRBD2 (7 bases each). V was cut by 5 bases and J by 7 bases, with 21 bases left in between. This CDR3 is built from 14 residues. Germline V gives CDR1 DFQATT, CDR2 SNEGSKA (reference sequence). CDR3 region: CSAPNIGQGGEQYF. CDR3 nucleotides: TGCAGTGCTCCGAACATCGGGCAGGGGGGGGAGCAGTACTTC.

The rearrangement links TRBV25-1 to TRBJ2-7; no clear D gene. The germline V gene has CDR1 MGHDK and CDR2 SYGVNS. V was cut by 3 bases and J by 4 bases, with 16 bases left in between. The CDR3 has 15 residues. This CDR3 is CASSDTQRRTYEQYF. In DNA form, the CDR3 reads TGTGCCAGCAGTGACACTCAACGAAGAACTTACGAGCAGTACTTC.